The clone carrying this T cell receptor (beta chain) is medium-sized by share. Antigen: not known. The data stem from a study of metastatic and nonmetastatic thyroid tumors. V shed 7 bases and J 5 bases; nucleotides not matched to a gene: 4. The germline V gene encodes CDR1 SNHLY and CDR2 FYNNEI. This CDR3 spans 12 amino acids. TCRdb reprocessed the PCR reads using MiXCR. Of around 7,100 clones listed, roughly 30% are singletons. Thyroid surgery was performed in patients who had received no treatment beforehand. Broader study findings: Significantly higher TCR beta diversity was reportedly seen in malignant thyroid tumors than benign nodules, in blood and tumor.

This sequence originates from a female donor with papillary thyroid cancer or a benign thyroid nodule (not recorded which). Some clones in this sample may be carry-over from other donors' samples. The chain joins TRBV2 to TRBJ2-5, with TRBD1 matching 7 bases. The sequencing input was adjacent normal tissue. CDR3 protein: CASKGADETQYF. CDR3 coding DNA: TGTGCCAGCAAGGGGGCAGACGAGACCCAGTACTTC. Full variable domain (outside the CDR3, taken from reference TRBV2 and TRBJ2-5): EPEVTQTPSHQVTQMGQEVILRCVPISNHLYFYWYRQILGQKVEFLVSFYNNEISEKSEIFDDQFSVERPDGSNFTLKIRSTKLEDSAMYFCASKGADETQYFGPGTRLLVL.